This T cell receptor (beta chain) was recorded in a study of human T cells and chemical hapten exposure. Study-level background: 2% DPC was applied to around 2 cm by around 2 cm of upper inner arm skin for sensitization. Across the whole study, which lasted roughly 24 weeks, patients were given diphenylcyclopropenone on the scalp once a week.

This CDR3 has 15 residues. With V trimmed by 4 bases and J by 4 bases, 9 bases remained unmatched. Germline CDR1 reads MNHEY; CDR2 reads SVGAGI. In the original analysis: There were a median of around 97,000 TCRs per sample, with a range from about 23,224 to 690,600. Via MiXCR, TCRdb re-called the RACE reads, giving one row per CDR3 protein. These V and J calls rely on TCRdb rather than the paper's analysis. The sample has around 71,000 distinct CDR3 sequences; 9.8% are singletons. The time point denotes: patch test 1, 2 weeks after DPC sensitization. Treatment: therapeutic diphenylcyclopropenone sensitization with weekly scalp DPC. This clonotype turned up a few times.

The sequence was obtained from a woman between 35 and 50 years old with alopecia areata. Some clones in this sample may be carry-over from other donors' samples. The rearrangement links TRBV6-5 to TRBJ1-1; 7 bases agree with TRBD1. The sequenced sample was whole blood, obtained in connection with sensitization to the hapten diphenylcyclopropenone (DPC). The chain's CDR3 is CASSSQTGKGTEAFF. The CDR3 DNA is TGTGCCAGCAGTTCGCAGACAGGGAAGGGCACTGAAGCTTTCTTT.